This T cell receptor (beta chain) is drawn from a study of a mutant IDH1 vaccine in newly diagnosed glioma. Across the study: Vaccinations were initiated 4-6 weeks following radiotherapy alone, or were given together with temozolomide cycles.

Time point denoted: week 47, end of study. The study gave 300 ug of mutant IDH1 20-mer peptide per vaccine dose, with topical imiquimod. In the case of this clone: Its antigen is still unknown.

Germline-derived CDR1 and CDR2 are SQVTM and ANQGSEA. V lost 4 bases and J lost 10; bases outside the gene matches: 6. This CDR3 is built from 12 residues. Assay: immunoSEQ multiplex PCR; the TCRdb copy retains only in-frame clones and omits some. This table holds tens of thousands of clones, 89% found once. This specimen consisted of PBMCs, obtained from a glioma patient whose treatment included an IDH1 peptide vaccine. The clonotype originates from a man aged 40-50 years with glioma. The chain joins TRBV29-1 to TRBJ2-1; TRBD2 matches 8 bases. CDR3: CSVASAGGEQFF. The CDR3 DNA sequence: TGCAGCGTTGCGTCGGCGGGGGGCGAGCAGTTCTTC.